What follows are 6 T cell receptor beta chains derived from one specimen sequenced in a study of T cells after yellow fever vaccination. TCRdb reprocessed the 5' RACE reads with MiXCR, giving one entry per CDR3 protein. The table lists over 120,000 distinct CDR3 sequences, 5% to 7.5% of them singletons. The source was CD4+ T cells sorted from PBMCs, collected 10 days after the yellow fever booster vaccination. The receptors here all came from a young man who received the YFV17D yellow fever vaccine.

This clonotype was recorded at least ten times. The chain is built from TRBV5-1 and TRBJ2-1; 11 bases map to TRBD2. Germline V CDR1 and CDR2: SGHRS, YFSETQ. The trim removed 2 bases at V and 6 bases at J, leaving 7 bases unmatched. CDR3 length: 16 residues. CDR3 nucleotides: TGCGCCAGCAGCTTAATACTAGCGGGAGCGCCCAATGAGCAGTTCTTC. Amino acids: CASSLILAGAPNEQFF.

CDR3 coding DNA: TGTGCCAACAGCTTCGATTTAGCGGGCTCCCCGGTAGATACGCAGTATTTT. This encodes CANSFDLAGSPVDTQYF. The rearrangement links TRBV12-1 to TRBJ2-3; TRBD2, the table's D call, was not compared with the DNA. TRBV12-1 is tagged as a pseudogene. The CDR3 loop spans 17 amino acids.

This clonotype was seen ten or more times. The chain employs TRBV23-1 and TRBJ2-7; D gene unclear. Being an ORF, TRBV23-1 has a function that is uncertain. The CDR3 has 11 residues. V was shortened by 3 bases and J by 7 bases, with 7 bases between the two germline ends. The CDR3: CASSHTREQYF. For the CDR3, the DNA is TGCGCCAGCAGTCACACGAGGGAGCAGTACTTC.

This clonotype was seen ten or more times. The CDR3 DNA reads as TGTGCCAGCACCACCCGACAGGGGGCCTACGAGCAGTACTTC. Translated: CASTTRQGAYEQYF. The chain uses TRBV7-9 and TRBJ2-7, with 9 bases fitting TRBD1. There are 14 residues in the CDR3. CDR1 is SEHNR and CDR2 is FQNEAQ in the germline V gene (reference sequence). Trimming took 7 bases from V and 2 from J; bases not matched to a gene: 6.

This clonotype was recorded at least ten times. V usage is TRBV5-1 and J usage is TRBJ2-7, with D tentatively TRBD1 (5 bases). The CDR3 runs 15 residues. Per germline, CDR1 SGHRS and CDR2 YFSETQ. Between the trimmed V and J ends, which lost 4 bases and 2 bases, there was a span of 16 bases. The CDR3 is CASSQDRPDTYEQYF. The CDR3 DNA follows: TGCGCCAGCAGCCAAGACAGACCAGATACCTACGAGCAGTACTTC.

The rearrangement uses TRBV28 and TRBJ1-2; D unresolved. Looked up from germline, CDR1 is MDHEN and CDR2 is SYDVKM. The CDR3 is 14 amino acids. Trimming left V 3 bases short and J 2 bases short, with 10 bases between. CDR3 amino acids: CASSFESSNYGYTF. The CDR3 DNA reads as TGTGCCAGCAGTTTTGAGTCCAGCAACTATGGCTACACCTTC.